The rows below give T cell receptor beta chains drawn from one sample of a study of T cells in Graves' hyperthyroidism and ophthalmopathy. TCRdb redid the calling of the multiplex PCR reads with MiXCR, one entry per CDR3 protein. The sample holds 640,000 or so distinct CDR3 sequences, 14% seen once. Sequences were obtained from blood. The receptors originated from a young woman with Graves' ophthalmopathy. CDR3s include the opening cysteine and the closing phenylalanine or tryptophan. A D gene is named only where the DNA matches it firmly. The size entry gives once, few, many, or a class for an expanded clone.

TRBV7-8	many	TRBJ2-1	TRBD2	TGTGCCAGCAGCCCCTCAGAGGGGACTAGCGGGAACAATGAGCAGTTCTTC	CASSPSEGTSGNNEQFF
TRBV6-1	many	TRBJ1-1	NA	TGTGCCAGCAGCCAGGAGGGGGGCCGGAACACTGAAGCTTTCTTT	CASSQEGGRNTEAFF
TRBV20-1	many	TRBJ2-3	TRBD2	TGCAGTGCACTCAGTAGCGGGAGGCCAGATACGCAGTATTTT	CSALSSGRPDTQYF
TRBV7-9	few	TRBJ2-7	TRBD2	TGTGCCAGCAGCTTGAGGGGACCGGGACTAGCGGGAGGTAGCTCCTACGAGCAGTACTTC	CASSLRGPGLAGGSSYEQYF
TRBV20-1	few	TRBJ2-1	NA	TGCAGTGCTAGAGGAAGGGGAGCTGGGGATGAGCAGTTCTTC	CSARGRGAGDEQFF
TRBV19	few	TRBJ2-1	TRBD2	TGTGCCAGTAGTCCCCGCGGGAGGGTTAACAATGAGCAGTTCTTC	CASSPRGRVNNEQFF
TRBV7-8	few	TRBJ2-5	NA	TGTGCCAGCAGCCCCAACCCCGCAGCTTCACAAGAGACCCAGTACTTC	CASSPNPAASQETQYF
TRBV7-3	many	TRBJ2-3	TRBD2	TGTGCCAGCAGCTTAACCGCTAGCGGGACCACGGATACGCAGTATTTT	CASSLTASGTTDTQYF
TRBV18	few	TRBJ2-7	NA	TGTGCCAGCTCACCAGGGACAACCTCCTACGAGCAGTACTTC	CASSPGTTSYEQYF
TRBV27	few	TRBJ1-2	NA	TGTGCCAGCAGTTCGACAGGATCTAACTATGGCTACACCTTC	CASSSTGSNYGYTF
TRBV28	many	TRBJ2-1	TRBD1	TGTGCCAGCACCGGACAGGGTTACAATGAGCAGTTCTTC	CASTGQGYNEQFF
TRBV27	many	TRBJ1-1	NA	TGTGCCAGCAGGACCTCGGATCCCTGGGACACTGAAGCTTTCTTT	CASRTSDPWDTEAFF
TRBV27	many	TRBJ1-1	NA	TGTGCCAGCAGCTCAATGTCGGGGGAAAGTGGCACTGAAGCTTTCTTT	CASSSMSGESGTEAFF
TRBV28	many	TRBJ1-5	NA	TGTGCCAGCAGCCGAAGACAGGCTACCTCGTGGGATGGCAATCAGCCCCAGCATTTT	CASSRRQATSWDGNQPQHF
TRBV15	many	TRBJ2-1	NA	TGTGCCACCAGCCTTCAGTGGGCCTACAATGAGCAGTTCTTC	CATSLQWAYNEQFF
TRBV10-3	few	TRBJ2-1	NA	TGTGCCATCAGTGAGCCCTGGGCAGCCTCCTACAATGAGCAGTTCTTC	CAISEPWAASYNEQFF